Here is one T cell receptor (beta chain) with its context. This record belongs to a study of identical twins. The CDR3 runs to 14 residues. The V gene's germline CDR1 is MDHEN and CDR2 SYDVKM. With 2 bases removed from V and 5 bases from J, the gap between germline ends came to 10 bases. Through template switching, a universal primer site was introduced, and the cDNA contained unique molecular identifiers. Each CDR3 protein is one row after TCRdb ran MiXCR on the 5' RACE reads. The data show 1.5 million to 2 million distinct CDR3 sequences, roughly 35% seen once. This receptor was obtained from a newborn girl in good health. The genes are TRBV28 and TRBJ2-1; D remains unclear. Sequencing was performed on cord blood. The CDR3 is CASSLVYFNNEQFF. The CDR3 nucleotides are TGTGCCAGCAGTTTAGTGTACTTTAACAATGAGCAGTTCTTC.